Listed below are T cell receptor beta chains from one sample, sequenced in a study of blood T cell repertoires in COVID-19. TCRdb keeps only in-frame clones here, not all; method: immunoSEQ multiplex PCR. The sample contains hundreds of thousands of clones, around nine tenths of which appear only once. The sequencing input was peripheral blood. The receptor source for this set is a man of 80 years or more with acute or convalescent COVID-19. CDR3s include the opening cysteine and the closing phenylalanine or tryptophan.

v_call cdr3_aa
TRBV7-9 CASSLGTGNEKLFF
TRBV4-3 CASSHFRQYSTGANVLTF
TRBV5-1 CASSLAGTGSPGANVLTF
TRBV15 CATSLGSNQPQHF
TRBV29-1 CSVESRNTIYF
TRBV5-1 CASSLFGGANQPQHF
TRBV19 CASSTTQGTNSPLHF
TRBV3-1/TRBV3-2 CASSQDSGRNTQYF
TRBV5-1 CASRRTTGVTEAFF
TRBV19 CASSGAGYEQFF
TRBV4-2 CASSHHTTGGYEQYF
TRBV4-2 CASSQDFRGGYTF
TRBV5-1 CASSLTGSNTGELFF
TRBV5-1 CASSFERGPGNEQFF
TRBV19 CASSSTGTAYNSPLHF
TRBV4-2 CASSAAQGTSYEQYF
TRBV4-1 CASSVTERERSQPQHF
TRBV5-4 CASSYGKDRAYEQYF
TRBV3-1/TRBV3-2 CASTPRSADTQYF
TRBV4-1 CASSQMESGAGTTDTQYF
TRBV5-4 CASSFAKGQGDYGYTF
TRBV7-2 CASSLDRSSTEAFF
TRBV7-3 CASSLGGAESGGYTF
TRBV29-1 CSVGTGVATEAFF
TRBV7-2 CASSSHRGNYGYTF
TRBV28 CASSSPAGGPYNEQFF
TRBV11-2 CASSLTGNEKLFF
TRBV12-3/TRBV12-4 CASSIRETQYF
TRBV4-2 CASSRNQDTTGANVLTF
TRBV29-1 CSVAKGQGATGELFF
TRBV6-5 CASSYAVRDEQFF
TRBV7-2 CATGTSGSLEQFF
TRBV3-1/TRBV3-2 CASSPYRTKNIQYF
TRBV27 CASSLKGFYEQYF
TRBV7-2 CASSPTALQRAFF
TRBV11-3 CASSLGAGGSTDTQYF
TRBV15 CATSRGSGPTDTQYF
TRBV4-1 CASSPLLAKNIQYF
TRBV7-2 CASSLAKSQPQHF
TRBV4-3 CASTTSGSPGDTQYF
TRBV9 CASSVASGLGYTF
TRBV9 CASSERDSGYTF
TRBV5-1 CASSLEGQGNIQYF
TRBV19 CASTLWRGRTGVGYNEQFF
TRBV25-1 CASSGPGLSNEQFF